Shown below are 14 T cell receptor beta chains from a single sample sequenced in a study of cytomegalovirus exposure and HLA in healthy donors. The primer mix had 60 Vbeta and 13 Jbeta primers. Repertoires were generated with immunoSEQ multiplex PCR, while TCRdb's copy carries only in-frame clones and drops some. This sample has about 190,000 clones; roughly four fifths occur once, and the top ten carry 3% to 4%. Sample: PBMCs. These receptors came from a woman in her thirties in good health and CMV-seropositive.

The chain links TRBV28 to TRBJ1-1, with D possibly TRBD1 on 6 matching bases. CDR3 size: 16 residues. Germline CDR1 and CDR2: MDHEN and SYDVKM. The V end was cut by 3 bases, the J end by 3 bases, with 17 bases between. The CDR3 nucleotides read TGTGCCAGCAGTTTTACAGGGAAAAGGGTAGACACTGAAGCTTTCTTT. Its translation is CASSFTGKRVDTEAFF.

V gene TRBV15 combines with J gene TRBJ2-1; 9 bases align to TRBD2. The V and J ends lost 4 bases and 8 bases, in that order; junction bases with no gene match: 12. This CDR3 comprises 16 residues. CDR1 is LNHNV and CDR2 is YYDKDF in the germline V gene (reference sequence). The CDR3 DNA reads TGTGCCACCAGCACCGTTAGGAGCGGGAGGTTAGATGAGCAGTTCTTC. Its translation: CATSTVRSGRLDEQFF.

The chain has TRBV6-6 and TRBJ2-7, with a tentative D call TRBD2 (6 bases). The V end lost 2 bases, the J end lost 5 bases, and 16 bases lay between the germline ends. In germline, CDR1 is MNHNY, CDR2 SVGAGI (reference sequence). The CDR3 is 15 amino acids. The CDR3 is CASSYGSSGSDEQYF. CDR3 DNA: TGTGCCAGCAGTTACGGGAGCAGCGGGTCGGACGAGCAGTACTTC.

The J gene is TRBJ2-7, the V gene TRBV5-1, with 15 bases fitting TRBD2. Trimming took 5 bases from V and 4 from J; bases not matched to a gene: 4. Germline V gene sequence: CDR1 SGHRS, CDR2 YFSETQ. CDR3 length: 15 amino acids. CDR3 residues: CASSLGTSGRYEQYF. CDR3 coding DNA: TGCGCCAGCAGTTTAGGGACTAGCGGGAGGTACGAGCAGTACTTC.

This clone was picked up one time. The V gene is TRBV7-8, the J gene TRBJ1-1; D gene unclear. The length of the CDR3 is 15 residues. Germline assignment: CDR1 SGHVS and CDR2 FQNEAQ. Between the trimmed V and J ends, which lost 1 base and 0 bases, there was a span of 9 bases. The DNA for the CDR3 is TGTGCCAGCAGCTTAGGGCGGGGTTTGAACACTGAAGCTTTCTTT. It translates to CASSLGRGLNTEAFF.

This chain joins TRBV7-2 and TRBJ1-4; D gene ambiguous. Looked up from germline, CDR1 is SGHTA and CDR2 is FQGNSA. The CDR3 sequence is 16 residues long. V gave up 1 base and J gave up 4 bases, with 13 bases separating them. CDR3 amino acids: CASSLVAGRGNEKLFF. The CDR3 nucleotides are TGTGCCAGCAGCTTAGTGGCGGGGAGAGGTAATGAAAAACTGTTTTTT. The variable domain in full, completed from reference TRBV7-2 and TRBJ1-4, reads GAGVSQSPSNKVTEKGKDVELRCDPISGHTALYWYRQSLGQGLEFLIYFQGNSAPDKSGLPSDRFSAERTGGSVSTLTIQRTQQEDSAVYLCASSLVAGRGNEKLFFGSGTQLSVL.

A few counts support this clone. This chain joins TRBV5-1 and TRBJ2-2; D remains unclear. Trimming removed 1 base from V and 0 bases from J, with 10 bases in between. Looked up from germline, CDR1 is SGHRS and CDR2 is YFSETQ. The CDR3 is made up of 16 amino acids. The CDR3: CASSLYGQANTGELFF. CDR3 nucleotides: TGCGCCAGCAGCTTGTATGGGCAGGCGAACACCGGGGAGCTGTTTTTT.

This chain uses TRBV29-1 with TRBJ2-1; 11 bases line up with TRBD2. V was clipped by 7 bases and J by 3 bases; unmatched bases: 11. Germline V gene data show CDR1 as SQVTM and CDR2 as ANQGSEA. There are 16 residues in the CDR3. The CDR3 reads CSEPSGRIRDYNEQFF. DNA for the CDR3: TGCAGCGAGCCTAGCGGGAGGATTAGGGACTACAATGAGCAGTTCTTC.

This CDR3 is CASSREEGGGMGFF. The DNA of the CDR3 is TGCGCCAGCAGCCGAGAGGAGGGCGGGGGCATGGGGTTCTTC. The rearrangement links TRBV5-1 to TRBJ2-1, with a tentative D call TRBD2 (7 bases). Germline CDR1 SGHRS, CDR2 YFSETQ. The CDR3 consists of 14 residues. The ends were cut back, 4 bases at V and 15 bases at J, with 23 bases in the middle.

This chain uses TRBV2 with TRBJ1-4; D is perhaps TRBD1 (5 bases). Germline values: CDR1 SNHLY, CDR2 FYNNEI. This CDR3 contains 15 residues. The ends were cut back, 2 bases at V and 7 bases at J, with 14 bases in the middle. The CDR3 nucleotides read TGTGCCAGCAGTGAACTGGGCCGACAGAGTGAAAAACTGTTTTTT. Encoded protein: CASSELGRQSEKLFF.

The sample holds a few counts of this clone. The chain combines TRBV4-1 with TRBJ2-7, with TRBD2 identical over 12 bases. The junction had 8 bases not matched to a gene; V was cut back by 2 bases and J by 9 bases. The CDR3 spans 15 residues. Per the germline V gene, CDR1 is MGHRA and CDR2 is YSYEKL. Here the CDR3 reads CASSQFLAGGDLQYF. The CDR3 DNA reads as TGCGCCAGCAGCCAATTTCTAGCGGGAGGGGACCTGCAGTACTTC.

This rearrangement joins TRBV4-1 to TRBJ1-4; TRBD1 matches 8 bases. The V gene's germline CDR1 is MGHRA and CDR2 YSYEKL. CDR3 length: 18 residues. Trimming took 0 bases from V and 7 from J; bases not matched to a gene: 13. CDR3 bases: TGCGCCAGCAGCCAAGATTGGGGGGCAGGGGGCAGGGGTGAAAAACTGTTTTTT. Translating gives CASSQDWGAGGRGEKLFF.

The rearrangement joins TRBV28 to TRBJ1-3; D gene unclear. The CDR3 is made up of 14 amino acids. Trimming cost V 10 bases and J 4 bases, with 17 bases left between them. Germline V gene lookup returns CDR1 MDHEN and CDR2 SYDVKM. The CDR3 DNA reads as TGTGCCACCTCAGGAGGAGGGCGAGGAAACACCATATATTTT. Protein product: CATSGGGRGNTIYF.

This rearrangement joins TRBV28 to TRBJ1-2; D possibly corresponds to TRBD1 (6 bases). From germline, CDR1 is MDHEN and CDR2 SYDVKM. The CDR3 runs to 12 residues. Trimming pared 6 bases from V and 6 bases from J, leaving 11 bases between. CDR3 DNA: TGTGCCAGCAGCTCAACAGGGAATGGCTACACCTTC. Amino acid sequence: CASSSTGNGYTF.